This T cell receptor (beta chain) emerged from a study of blood T cell repertoires in COVID-19 (dated by TCRdb to 2019 to 2021). Background for the entire study: Collaborator samples came from the United States, Italy and Spain and covered acute and convalescent phases of COVID-19. The material from the prospective study consisted of cDNA or gDNA derived from T cells, B-cell-depleted T cells, or PBMCs. Subjects who had been exposed to COVID-19, were actively infected with it, or had recovered from it provided the deeply sampled blood TCRbeta repertoires that made up the dataset. The repertoires were released in a freely available public database meant as a resource for research on the immune response to SARS-CoV-2. The samples were drawn from the first 160 participants of the ongoing ImmuneRACE study and from over a thousand subjects provided by 6 global collaborators. A de-identified subject ID, COVID-19 status, age in years and sex were almost always included in the sample metadata. Where available, HLA class I and class II types were taken from metadata supplied by the sample provider and were not determined by assay-based typing. On the study overall, not on this receptor specifically: Clinical and demographic metadata were provided uncurated, with the amount varying by source and participant.

The collaborating institutions used their own protocols to collect whole blood in K2EDTA tubes. For TCRbeta analysis, collaborator samples were shipped as frozen whole blood, as isolated PBMCs, or as DNA extracted from either sample type. CDR1 is given as KGHDR and CDR2 as SFDVKD, both from the germline V gene. Spanning cysteine to phenylalanine, the CDR3 consists of 11 amino acids. Of all the DNA, just the CDR3 is kept, 33 bases in frame from base 1. V was cut back by 7 bases and J by 7 bases, leaving a gap of 9 bases between them. TCRbeta CDR3 regions were amplified from genomic DNA using the immunoSEQ Assay, a bias-controlled multiplex PCR. The paper's data handling went like this. The number of nucleated cells in each sample was estimated from the amplification of reference gene primers within the assay. To quantify the absolute abundance of each unique TCRbeta CDR3 rearrangement, sequence reads were collapsed and filtered. For each sample, productive Simpson clonality was calculated by taking the square root of Simpson's diversity index across productive rearrangements. As stored in TCRdb, this immuneACCESS dataset retains in-frame rearrangements with V and J assigned. A fraction of the clones does not appear; measured against another copy, unresolved V genes explain less than half of the discrepancy, and the remainder lacks a known reason. V, J and clone size are those of that table, while D and trimming were read from the DNA. In all, the sample holds 95,000 to 110,000 clones, and over 75% of those were seen once. The ten largest clones add up to roughly 5.5% of the sample.

Of note for this clone: Its cognate antigen has yet to be identified. Base-call qualities are not available, and no considerably larger clone is one nucleotide away.

The sequence is built from TRBV24-1 and TRBJ1-1; the D gene is not confidently resolved. The sequence came from a human donor in a cohort sampled during active COVID-19. The sequencing input was peripheral blood. CDR3 reads: CATSSGLEAFF. Here is the DNA: TGTGCCACCAGCAGCGGACTTGAAGCTTTCTTT.